A single sample is the source of the 10 T cell receptor beta chains below, sequenced in a study of blood T cell repertoires in COVID-19. Only in-frame clones appear in the TCRdb table, and some are missing; sequencing was by immunoSEQ multiplex PCR. This table holds fewer than 500,000 clones, roughly 86% found once. What was sequenced was PBMCs or T cells enriched from blood (not recorded which). These receptor sequences come from a man under 40 who had recovered from COVID-19.

There are a few counts of this clone. J is TRBJ1-3 and V is TRBV19, with D possibly being TRBD1 (6 bases). Germline lookup yields CDR1 LNHDA and CDR2 SQIVND (reference sequence). The CDR3 sequence is 16 residues long. The V end was cut by 3 bases, the J end by 0 bases, with 12 bases between. The CDR3 nucleotides read TGTGCCAGTAGTATGACAGGAATTCTCTCTGGAAACACCATATATTTT. Translated, it gives CASSMTGILSGNTIYF.

The chain employs TRBV7-2 and TRBJ1-2; D gene ambiguous. V was cut by 1 base and J by 0 bases, with 9 bases left in between. Germline V lookup: CDR1 SGHTA, CDR2 FQGNSA. The CDR3 runs 15 residues. The CDR3 loop reads CASSLEALANYGYTF. In nucleotides, the CDR3 is TGTGCCAGCAGCTTAGAGGCCCTAGCTAACTATGGCTACACCTTC.

V gene TRBV19 combines with J gene TRBJ1-1, with D possibly TRBD1 on 6 matching bases. The CDR3 consists of 14 residues. V lost 4 bases and J 1 base, leaving 10 bases between the germline ends. Germline V gene data show CDR1 as LNHDA and CDR2 as SQIVND (reference sequence). The CDR3 reads CASSKGHTNTEAFF. The CDR3 region has the DNA TGTGCCAGTAGTAAGGGACACACGAACACTGAAGCTTTCTTT.

The chain combines TRBV25-1 with TRBJ1-2; D is ambiguous. Trimming stripped 3 bases from V and 8 bases from J, with 22 bases between. The CDR3 length is 16 residues. The germline CDR1 and CDR2 sequences are MGHDK and SYGVNS. The CDR3 DNA follows: TGTGCCAGCAGTGACATTCGGAGCGTGGCGGGCTTAGGCTACACCTTC. As protein: CASSDIRSVAGLGYTF.

V gene TRBV27 combines with J gene TRBJ1-5, with a possible D match to TRBD1 (5 bases). The CDR3 covers 13 residues. Trimming took off 4 bases at V and 4 bases at J, with 8 bases between the two ends. CDR1 is MNHEY and CDR2 is SMNVEV in the germline V gene (reference sequence). The CDR3 DNA follows: TGTGCCAGCAGTTCCTCAGGGAATCAGCCCCAGCATTTT. Its translation is CASSSSGNQPQHF.

The chain joins TRBV9 to TRBJ2-3; the D is unclear. The germline V and J ends were trimmed by 0 bases and 2 bases, with 7 bases remaining between them. This CDR3 is 14 amino acids long. Looked up from germline, CDR1 is SGDLS and CDR2 is YYNGEE. The CDR3 is CASSVAMPTDTQYF. CDR3 nucleotide sequence: TGTGCCAGCAGCGTAGCTATGCCCACAGATACGCAGTATTTT.

This clone was picked up a small number of times. The chain uses TRBV5-1 and TRBJ1-6; 9 bases match TRBD1. Germline V CDR1 and CDR2: SGHRS, YFSETQ. The CDR3 spans 15 residues. The V segment lost 4 bases and the J segment 10 bases; nucleotides outside the gene matches: 9. The CDR3 bases are TGCGCCAGCAGCCTCCTAACAGGGGGCGAGTCACCCCTCCACTTT. This translates into CASSLLTGGESPLHF.

This clone was found a few times. This rearrangement joins TRBV11-2 to TRBJ2-5; D might be TRBD2 (5 bases). V lost 6 bases and J 0 bases, leaving 8 bases between the germline ends. The CDR3 is 13 amino acids. CDR1 SGHAT and CDR2 FQNNGV come from the germline V gene. The CDR3 spells CASRRGYQETQYF. CDR3 nucleotide sequence: TGTGCCAGCAGACGGGGATACCAAGAGACCCAGTACTTC.

The rearrangement uses TRBV5-1 and TRBJ1-2; D remains unclear. CDR1 and CDR2 from the germline V gene are SGHRS and YFSETQ. The CDR3 is made up of 13 amino acids. Between the trimmed V and J ends, which lost 2 bases and 8 bases, there was a span of 13 bases. CDR3 loop: CASSLTIGGGYTF. CDR3 nucleotides: TGCGCCAGCAGCTTAACAATAGGAGGCGGCTACACCTTC.

This rearrangement joins TRBV5-4 to TRBJ1-3; D not resolved. This CDR3 has 14 amino acids. CDR1 SGHNT and CDR2 YYREEE come from the germline V gene (reference sequence). Trimming stripped 4 bases from V and 3 bases from J, with 11 bases between. The CDR3 here is CASSVRGDGNTIYF. For the CDR3, the DNA is TGTGCCAGCAGCGTCCGGGGAGATGGAAACACCATATATTTT.